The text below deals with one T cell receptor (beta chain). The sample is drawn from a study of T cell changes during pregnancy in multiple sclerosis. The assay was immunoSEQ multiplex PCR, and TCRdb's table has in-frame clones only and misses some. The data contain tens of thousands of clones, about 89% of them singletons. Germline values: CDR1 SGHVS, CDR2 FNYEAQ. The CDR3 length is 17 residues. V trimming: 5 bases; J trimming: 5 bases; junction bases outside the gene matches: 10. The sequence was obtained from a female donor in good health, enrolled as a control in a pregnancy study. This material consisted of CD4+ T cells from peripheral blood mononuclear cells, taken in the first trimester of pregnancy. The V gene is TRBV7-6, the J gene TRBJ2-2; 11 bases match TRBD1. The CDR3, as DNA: TGTGCCAGCAGCCCGACTCCGGACAGGGGGCAAACCGGGGAGCTGTTTTTT. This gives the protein CASSPTPDRGQTGELFF.